The clone carrying this T cell receptor beta chain came up a few times. The data were obtained in a study of blood T cell repertoires in COVID-19. Across the whole study: Some COVID-19 samples were acute and others convalescent; all came from the United States, Italy and Spain.

The CDR3 contains 12 residues. V shed 6 bases and J shed 3 bases, with 7 bases lying between them. Seattle's cohort entered during active infection and was followed longitudinally. How the authors handled the data: Nucleated cell counts were estimated from reference gene primer amplification. Sequencing was performed with immunoSEQ multiplex PCR; in TCRdb, only in-frame clones are kept and a portion is missing. V and J calls and clone size are as listed in that table; D and trimming were resolved from the DNA. This table has roughly 110,000 clones, 75% to 85% appearing once. This chain joins TRBV12-3 or TRBV12-4 and TRBJ2-3; D is unclear. The receptor was derived from an elderly man with COVID-19, enrolled during active disease. The sample consisted of peripheral blood. The CDR3 here is CASSPFTDTQYF. The CDR3 DNA is TGTGCCAGCAGCCCCTTTACAGATACGCAGTATTTT.